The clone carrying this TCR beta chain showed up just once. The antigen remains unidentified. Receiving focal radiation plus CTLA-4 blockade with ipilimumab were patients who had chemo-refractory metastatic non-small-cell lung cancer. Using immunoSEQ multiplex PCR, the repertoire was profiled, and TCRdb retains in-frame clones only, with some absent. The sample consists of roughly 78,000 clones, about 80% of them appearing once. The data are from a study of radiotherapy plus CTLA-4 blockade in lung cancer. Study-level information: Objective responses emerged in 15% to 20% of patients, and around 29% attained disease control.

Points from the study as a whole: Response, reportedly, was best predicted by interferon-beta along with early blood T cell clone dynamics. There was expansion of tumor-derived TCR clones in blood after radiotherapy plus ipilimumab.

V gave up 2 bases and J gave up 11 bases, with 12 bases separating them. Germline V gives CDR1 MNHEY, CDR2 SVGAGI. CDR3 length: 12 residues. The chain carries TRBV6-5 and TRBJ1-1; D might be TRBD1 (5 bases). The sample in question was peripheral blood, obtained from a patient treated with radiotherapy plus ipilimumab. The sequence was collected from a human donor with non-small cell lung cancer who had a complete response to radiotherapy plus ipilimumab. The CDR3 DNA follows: TGTGCCAGCAGTTACGGGGACCGGGGGGCTTTCTTT. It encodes CASSYGDRGAFF.